The rows below give T cell receptor beta chains drawn from one sample of a study of a mutant IDH1 vaccine in newly diagnosed glioma. TCRdb keeps only in-frame clones here, not all; method: immunoSEQ multiplex PCR. The data contain about 68,000 clones, less than 85% of them singletons. The sequences come from PBMCs, collected from a glioma patient treated with radiotherapy, temozolomide or both. These receptors were taken from a man in his forties or fifties with glioma. CDR3s include the opening cysteine and the closing phenylalanine or tryptophan. The D gene is left open where the match is weak. Clone size is stated in some rows and not others, as once, few, many or a class when expanded.

.	TRBV7-2	TRBJ1-1	.	CASSSGRGTEAFF	TGTGCCAGCAGCTCCGGACGGGGCACTGAAGCTTTCTTT
.	TRBV7-3	TRBJ2-3	TRBD1	CATAGGAADTQYF	TGTGCCACGGCAGGGGGCGCAGCAGATACGCAGTATTTT
.	TRBV2	TRBJ1-5	.	CASSGTEYQPQHF	TGTGCCAGCAGTGGTACAGAGTATCAGCCCCAGCATTTT
.	TRBV4-3	TRBJ1-5	.	CASSPDWGRSNQPQHF	TGCGCCAGCAGCCCAGACTGGGGTCGTAGCAATCAGCCCCAGCATTTT
.	TRBV10-2	TRBJ2-2	.	CASSEPTYTGELFF	TGCGCCAGCAGTGAGCCGACGTATACCGGGGAGCTGTTTTTT
.	TRBV2	TRBJ1-4	TRBD1	CASSWTGGNEKLFF	TGTGCCAGCAGCTGGACAGGGGGGAATGAAAAACTGTTTTTT
.	TRBV30	TRBJ2-7	.	CAWSLRGKDYEQYF	TGTGCCTGGAGTCTCAGGGGTAAGGACTACGAGCAGTACTTC
.	TRBV5-6	TRBJ1-4	TRBD1	CASRRTGGEDEKLFF	TGTGCCAGCAGGAGGACAGGGGGCGAGGATGAAAAACTGTTTTTT
few	TRBV4-1	TRBJ1-5	.	CASSLAGTANQPQHF	TGCGCCAGCAGCCTCGCCGGGACGGCTAATCAGCCCCAGCATTTT
.	TRBV30	TRBJ2-7	.	CAYLPGLLNNLYEQYF	TGTGCCTACCTTCCCGGGCTGCTAAACAACCTGTACGAGCAGTACTTC
.	TRBV4-1	TRBJ2-4	TRBD1	CASSQTGGSGNIQYF	TGCGCCAGCAGCCAGACAGGGGGCTCGGGAAACATTCAGTACTTC
.	TRBV2	TRBJ1-4	TRBD1	CASKMTGSSEKLFF	TGTGCCAGCAAGATGACAGGGTCTTCTGAAAAACTGTTTTTT
.	TRBV6-1	TRBJ2-7	TRBD1	CASSEEGTGPYEQYF	TGTGCCAGCAGTGAAGAGGGGACAGGCCCCTACGAGCAGTACTTC
.	TRBV4-3	TRBJ2-7	.	CASSQGGGTNEQYF	TGCGCCAGCAGCCAAGGTGGGGGCACCAACGAGCAGTACTTC
.	TRBV14	TRBJ2-1	.	CASSHRGTYNEQFF	TGTGCCAGCAGCCATCGGGGGACCTACAATGAGCAGTTCTTC
.	TRBV7-2	TRBJ2-2	.	CASSQGPGELFF	TGTGCCAGCAGTCAGGGGCCCGGGGAGCTGTTTTTT
.	TRBV7-6	TRBJ2-5	.	CASSLNIEETQYF	TGTGCCAGCAGCTTAAACATAGAAGAGACCCAGTACTTC
.	TRBV18	TRBJ1-5	TRBD1	CASSGQGSNQPQHF	TGTGCCAGCTCGGGACAGGGGAGCAATCAGCCCCAGCATTTT
.	TRBV4-1	TRBJ2-1	.	CASSQETGPSYNEQFF	TGCGCCAGCAGCCAAGAGACGGGGCCCTCCTACAATGAGCAGTTCTTC
.	TRBV27	TRBJ1-2	TRBD1	CASRPWTGEDNYGYTF	TGTGCCAGCAGACCATGGACAGGGGAAGATAACTATGGCTACACCTTC
once	TRBV7-8	TRBJ1-2	TRBD1	CASSAFRWGPGGANYGYTF	TGTGCCAGCAGCGCATTTAGATGGGGTCCAGGGGGCGCTAACTATGGCTACACCTTC
.	TRBV4-1	TRBJ2-1	.	CASSQGQDTYNEQFF	TGCGCCAGCAGCCAAGGGCAGGACACCTACAATGAGCAGTTCTTC
few	TRBV29-1	TRBJ1-2	.	CSVRGGTRDGYTF	TGCAGCGTCCGGGGGGGCACTCGGGATGGCTACACCTTC
.	TRBV6-6	TRBJ1-1	.	CASSYTPGGGTEAFF	TGTGCCAGCAGTTACACGCCCGGAGGTGGAACTGAAGCTTTCTTT
.	TRBV27	TRBJ2-1	.	CASSLEGEVYNEQFF	TGTGCCAGCAGTTTGGAGGGGGAGGTCTACAATGAGCAGTTCTTC
.	TRBV4-1	TRBJ2-1	TRBD1	CASSQDPGQGLGQFF	TGCGCCAGCAGCCAAGATCCGGGACAGGGGTTGGGGCAGTTCTTC
.	TRBV9	TRBJ1-6	.	CASSVVGSNSPLHF	TGTGCCAGCAGCGTAGTTGGCTCCAATTCACCCCTCCACTTT
.	TRBV6-1	TRBJ2-7	.	CAASGTKRPPYEQYF	TGTGCCGCCTCCGGGACAAAAAGACCGCCATACGAGCAGTACTTC
.	TRBV6-1	TRBJ1-3	.	CASSEAQGRGGNTIYF	TGTGCCAGCAGTGAAGCGCAGGGTAGGGGGGGAAACACCATATATTTT
.	TRBV5-4	TRBJ1-2	.	CASSLEGSGYGYTF	TGTGCCAGCAGCTTGGAGGGGTCCGGCTATGGCTACACCTTC
many	TRBV29-1	TRBJ2-7	TRBD1	CSVESGTAYEQYF	TGCAGCGTTGAGTCGGGGACAGCATACGAGCAGTACTTC
.	TRBV30	TRBJ1-5	.	CAWSVQGFNQPQHF	TGTGCCTGGAGTGTACAAGGATTCAATCAGCCCCAGCATTTT
.	TRBV30	TRBJ1-5	.	CAWSVVRGPYSNQPQHF	TGTGCCTGGAGTGTGGTCAGGGGACCTTATAGCAATCAGCCCCAGCATTTT
.	TRBV5-1	TRBJ1-5	.	CASSPSGGNQPQHF	TGCGCCAGCAGCCCATCAGGGGGCAATCAGCCCCAGCATTTT
.	TRBV6-5	TRBJ2-7	.	CASSYGAGMWDEQYF	TGTGCCAGCAGTTACGGTGCAGGGATGTGGGACGAGCAGTACTTC
.	TRBV10-3	TRBJ2-7	.	CAISERAYEQYF	TGTGCCATCAGTGAGAGGGCCTACGAGCAGTACTTC
.	TRBV5-5	TRBJ1-2	TRBD1	CASSMNRGSNYGYTF	TGTGCCAGCAGCATGAACAGGGGTAGCAACTATGGCTACACCTTC
.	TRBV5-8	TRBJ1-5	.	CASSIRQGNQPQHF	TGTGCCAGCAGCATCCGACAGGGCAATCAGCCCCAGCATTTT
.	TRBV18	TRBJ2-6	.	CASSPAGLRGANVLTF	TGTGCCAGCTCACCAGCGGGGTTGAGAGGGGCCAACGTCCTGACTTTC
.	TRBV6-5	TRBJ2-7	TRBD1	CASSYSNTGEGEQYF	TGTGCCAGCAGTTACTCGAACACAGGGGAAGGCGAGCAGTACTTC